This passage covers 27 T cell receptor beta chains from one sample sequenced in a study of PD-L1 blockade in urothelial cancer. Generated by immunoSEQ multiplex PCR, the TCRdb table keeps only in-frame clones and is missing some. The data contain 130,000 or so clones, 84% of them singletons. Indicated time point: pretreatment peripheral blood. The specimen was PBMCs, collected around atezolizumab (anti-PD-L1) treatment. The receptors here all came from a man between 45 and 60 years old with urothelial cancer.

This clone showed up just once. This sequence joins TRBV9 and TRBJ2-1; weak D call: TRBD2 (5 bases). V was shortened by 2 bases and J by 5 bases, with 14 bases between the two germline ends. This CDR3 spans 15 amino acids. The germline V gene encodes CDR1 SGDLS and CDR2 YYNGEE. The CDR3, as DNA: TGTGCCAGCAGCGTTCTCTCGGGGTTTAACAATGAGCAGTTCTTC. Translating gives CASSVLSGFNNEQFF.

In the case of this clone: The sample carries other DNA sequences with the same CDR3. The J gene is TRBJ2-5, the V gene TRBV7-2, with TRBD2 matching 13 bases. The CDR3 has 16 residues. The germline V gene encodes CDR1 SGHTA and CDR2 FQGNSA. J lost 5 bases, V lost 5 bases, and 8 bases had no gene match. The CDR3 region is CASSRGLAGARETQYF. CDR3 DNA: TGTGCCAGCAGCAGAGGACTAGCGGGAGCCCGGGAGACCCAGTACTTC.

V usage is TRBV7-2 and J usage is TRBJ2-7, with D possibly being TRBD2 (5 bases). CDR3 length equals 17 residues. The V end lost 6 bases, the J end lost 0 bases, and 21 bases lay between the germline ends. Germline V gene lookup returns CDR1 SGHTA and CDR2 FQGNSA. CDR3 loop: CASSNTEGLVGSYEQYF. CDR3 sequence (DNA): TGTGCCAGCAGTAATACCGAGGGTCTCGTGGGCTCCTACGAGCAGTACTTC.

The V gene is TRBV30, the J gene TRBJ2-2; 12 bases match TRBD2. Germline loops: CDR1 GTSNPN, CDR2 SVGIG (reference sequence). V trimming: 8 bases; J trimming: 6 bases; junction bases outside the gene matches: 10. The CDR3 contains 15 residues. The CDR3 DNA is TGTGCCCGCGGGCCTAGCGGGAGGGCCGCCGGGGAGCTGTTTTTT. Amino acid sequence: CARGPSGRAAGELFF. The whole variable domain, filled in from reference TRBV30 and TRBJ2-2, reads SQTIHQWPATLVQPVGSPLSLECTVEGTSNPNLYWYRQAAGRGLQLLFYSVGIGQISSEVPQNLSASRPQDRQFILSSKKLLLSDSGFYLCARGPSGRAAGELFFGEGSRLTVL.

The chain is built from TRBV5-1 and TRBJ2-2, with TRBD2 identical over 14 bases. V was clipped by 4 bases and J by 6 bases; unmatched bases: 8. This CDR3 contains 17 residues. Germline values: CDR1 SGHRS, CDR2 YFSETQ. The CDR3, as DNA: TGCGCCAGCAGCCCGGGACTAGCGGGAGTTGGATCCGGGGAGCTGTTTTTT. It specifies CASSPGLAGVGSGELFF.

The chain is built from TRBV19 and TRBJ2-3, with a possible D match to TRBD2 (5 bases). From germline, CDR1 is LNHDA and CDR2 SQIVND (reference sequence). The length of the CDR3 is 13 residues. V lost 5 bases and J lost 3, with 9 bases in between. CDR3 protein: CASSGSGTDTQYF. CDR3 DNA: TGTGCCAGTAGTGGGAGTGGAACAGATACGCAGTATTTT. Full variable domain (rest looked up from reference TRBV19 and TRBJ2-3): DGGITQSPKYLFRKEGQNVTLSCEQNLNHDAMYWYRQDPGQGLRLIYYSQIVNDFQKGDIAEGYSVSREKKESFPLTVTSAQKNPTAFYLCASSGSGTDTQYFGPGTRLTVL.

This chain connects TRBV5-4 to TRBJ2-7; D is possibly TRBD2 (6 bases). CDR1 is SGHNT, CDR2 YYREEE, per germline (reference sequence). The CDR3 consists of 14 residues. The V gene lost 5 bases and the J gene lost 0 bases, with 12 bases spanning the gap. CDR3 region: CASRVGGSSYEQYF. For the CDR3, the DNA is TGTGCCAGCAGGGTGGGAGGTAGCTCCTACGAGCAGTACTTC.

The genes are TRBV10-3 and TRBJ2-1; D is possibly TRBD2 (6 bases). The CDR3 is 15 amino acids. Germline CDR1 reads ENHRY; CDR2 reads SYGVKD. Trimming took 0 bases from V and 10 from J, leaving 16 bases between them. This CDR3 reads CAISESTGTGKEQFF. In DNA form, the CDR3 reads TGTGCCATCAGTGAGTCGACGGGGACTGGGAAGGAGCAGTTCTTC.

V and J are TRBV7-2 and TRBJ2-5; TRBD1 aligns across 9 bases. J lost 5 bases, V lost 2 bases, and 6 bases had no gene match. This CDR3 comprises 15 residues. Germline-derived CDR1 and CDR2 are SGHTA and FQGNSA. The CDR3 DNA follows: TGTGCCAGCAGCTTAATGGGGACAGGGTGGGAGACCCAGTACTTC. This sequence encodes CASSLMGTGWETQYF.

The rearrangement joins TRBV6-5 to TRBJ2-5, with TRBD2 matching over 8 bases. The CDR3 covers 15 residues. CDR1 MNHEY and CDR2 SVGAGI come from the germline V gene. Trimming took 0 bases from V and 5 from J; bases not matched to a gene: 5. This chain's CDR3 is CASSYSSGGEETQYF. As DNA, the CDR3 is TGTGCCAGCAGTTACTCGAGCGGGGGAGAGGAGACCCAGTACTTC.

V usage is TRBV7-6 and J usage is TRBJ2-3; possible D gene TRBD2, 6 bases. V lost 6 bases and J lost 3, with 13 bases in between. This CDR3 is built from 14 residues. Germline assignment: CDR1 SGHVS and CDR2 FNYEAQ. CDR3 protein: CASSRGLGTDTQYF. DNA for the CDR3: TGTGCCAGCAGTCGGGGGTTGGGTACAGATACGCAGTATTTT.

The rearrangement joins TRBV10-2 to TRBJ2-7; D might be TRBD2 (6 bases). The CDR3 runs 14 residues. Germline V lookup: CDR1 WSHSY, CDR2 SAAADI. Trimming pared 8 bases from V and 4 bases from J, leaving 18 bases between. CDR3 sequence reads: CASGGPGTYYEQYF. In DNA form, the CDR3 reads TGCGCCAGCGGGGGTCCCGGGACTTATTACGAGCAGTACTTC.

The chain employs TRBV7-9 and TRBJ2-1; 11 bases line up with TRBD2. V shed 4 bases and J 3 bases; nucleotides not matched to a gene: 5. There are 16 residues in the CDR3. Germline V gene lookup returns CDR1 SEHNR and CDR2 FQNEAQ (reference sequence). Written as DNA, the CDR3 is TGTGCCAGCAGCTCGGGGACTAGCGGAGTCTACAATGAGCAGTTCTTC. Its protein is CASSSGTSGVYNEQFF.

The genes are TRBV29-1 and TRBJ1-2; D is uncertain. V was shortened by 6 bases and J by 1 base, with 18 bases between the two germline ends. This CDR3 has 15 residues. Germline loops: CDR1 SQVTM, CDR2 ANQGSEA. CDR3 residues: CSVDSRWEGNYGYTF. In nucleotides, the CDR3 is TGCAGCGTAGACTCGCGTTGGGAGGGTAACTATGGCTACACCTTC.

The genes are TRBV2 and TRBJ1-1; weak D call: TRBD1 (6 bases). V lost 6 bases and J 5 bases, leaving 16 bases between the germline ends. Per the germline V gene, CDR1 is SNHLY and CDR2 is FYNNEI. The length of the CDR3 is 14 residues. The CDR3 region is CASSDPGAGTEAFF. CDR3 in DNA: TGTGCCAGCAGCGACCCAGGGGCCGGGACTGAAGCTTTCTTT.

The chain joins TRBV28 to TRBJ1-5; D is undetermined. The germline CDR1 and CDR2 sequences are MDHEN and SYDVKM. V was pared by 6 bases and J by 6 bases, with 9 bases between. The length of the CDR3 is 12 residues. As DNA, the CDR3 is TGTGCCAGCAGATACGAGAGTCAGCCCCAGCATTTT. Protein product: CASRYESQPQHF.

This clone was detected only once. The rearrangement links TRBV5-4 to TRBJ2-5, with a possible D match to TRBD2 (5 bases). Germline values: CDR1 SGHNT, CDR2 YYREEE (reference sequence). There are 15 residues in the CDR3. V lost 2 bases, J lost 0 bases, and 11 bases lay in between. CDR3 residues: CASSFGSINQETQYF. As DNA, the CDR3 is TGTGCCAGCAGCTTTGGGAGTATAAACCAAGAGACCCAGTACTTC.

The chain combines TRBV28 with TRBJ1-2; D call uncertain. V was clipped by 2 bases and J by 4 bases, with 14 bases between them. From germline, CDR1 is MDHEN and CDR2 SYDVKM. The length of the CDR3 is 15 residues. CDR3 region: CASSLVGGLPYGYTF. CDR3 nucleotide sequence: TGTGCCAGCAGTTTAGTCGGCGGGCTCCCCTATGGCTACACCTTC.

This sequence joins TRBV10-3 and TRBJ1-5, with D maybe TRBD1 (6 bases). The germline gives CDR1 ENHRY, CDR2 SYGVKD. Trimming left V 10 bases short and J 4 bases short, with 20 bases between. CDR3 length equals 15 residues. CDR3 nucleotide sequence: TGTGCCACCAGAGGCTCTGCAGGGGATAATCAGCCCCAGCATTTT. It is translated as CATRGSAGDNQPQHF.

The chain employs TRBV29-1 and TRBJ2-7, with TRBD1 matching 7 bases. Trimming at V came to 4 bases and at J to 5 bases, leaving 5 bases not matched to a gene. CDR1 is SQVTM and CDR2 is ANQGSEA in the germline V gene. The CDR3 has 12 residues. The chain's CDR3 is CSVARGFNEQYF. The CDR3 coding sequence is TGCAGCGTTGCCAGGGGGTTCAACGAGCAGTACTTC.

This chain connects TRBV28 to TRBJ1-4; a weak D match, TRBD1 (5 bases). Germline values: CDR1 MDHEN, CDR2 SYDVKM. The CDR3 length is 12 residues. Trimming left V 11 bases short and J 5 bases short, with 12 bases between. The CDR3, as DNA: TGTGCCCACGGGGGGTTGAATGAAAAACTGTTTTTT. It codes for CAHGGLNEKLFF.

The gene calls are TRBV11-2 and TRBJ1-1, with D possibly matching TRBD1 (6 bases). This CDR3 spans 12 amino acids. Per germline, CDR1 SGHAT and CDR2 FQNNGV. With 10 bases removed from V and 3 bases from J, the gap between germline ends came to 12 bases. DNA for the CDR3: TGTGCCATCAGAACAGGGTACACTGAAGCTTTCTTT. This encodes CAIRTGYTEAFF.

About this clone: This may arise from a read error, as a much more abundant clone is one base away. Other DNA sequences in this specimen translate into the identical CDR3. The chain is built from TRBV5-1 and TRBJ1-6; the D gene is possibly TRBD1 (5 bases). The CDR3 has 14 amino acids. CDR1 is SGHRS and CDR2 is YFSETQ in the germline V gene. The CDR3, as DNA: TGCGCCAGCAGCTTGGGACAGTCCAATTCGCCCCTCCACTTT. Protein product: CASSLGQSNSPLHF.

The V call is TRBV11-3, the J call TRBJ2-1; D might be TRBD2 (5 bases). The CDR3 runs to 13 residues. V lost 5 bases to trimming and J lost 9 bases, with 14 bases between them. CDR1 SGHNT and CDR2 YENEEA come from the germline V gene. CDR3 in amino acids: CASSAGPSSEQFF. CDR3 coding DNA: TGTGCCAGCAGCGCGGGCCCCTCCAGTGAGCAGTTCTTC.

The J gene is TRBJ1-2, the V gene TRBV18, with 9 bases lining up with TRBD1. The CDR3 totals 15 residues. Germline CDR1 and CDR2: KGHSH and LQKENI. Germline trimming cut 4 bases from V and 1 base from J; bases unmatched to any gene: 4. CDR3 sequence reads: CASSLGTGLNYGYTF. The CDR3 coding sequence is TGTGCCAGCTCACTTGGGACAGGGCTTAACTATGGCTACACCTTC.

The V call is TRBV7-9, the J call TRBJ2-5, with a weak D call TRBD1 (5 bases). The CDR3 has 15 amino acids. Trimming left V 1 base short and J 4 bases short, with 13 bases between. Germline CDR1 is SEHNR and CDR2 is FQNEAQ (reference sequence). The CDR3 coding sequence is TGTGCCAGCAGCTTAGATCACGGCAGGGTAGAGACCCAGTACTTC. Translating it yields CASSLDHGRVETQYF.

The chain couples TRBV7-2 to TRBJ2-3; unclear D gene. From germline, CDR1 is SGHTA and CDR2 FQGNSA. Trimming left V 2 bases short and J 6 bases short, with 9 bases between. The CDR3 consists of 13 residues. The CDR3 sequence: CASSLTLVDTQYF. For the CDR3, the DNA is TGTGCCAGCAGCTTAACTTTGGTGGATACGCAGTATTTT.